These 8 T cell receptor beta chains came from one sample sequenced in a study of blood T cell repertoires in COVID-19. Profiled with immunoSEQ multiplex PCR; TCRdb holds only in-frame clones, not every one. The sample has approximately 150,000 clones; roughly 87% are singletons. The sample consisted of peripheral blood. These receptors originate from a woman aged 55 to 70 who had recovered from COVID-19.

This clone has a single count. The rearrangement uses TRBV12-2 and TRBJ2-5; TRBD2 is the table's D call, not checked against the DNA. TRBV12-2 is assigned pseudogene status. This CDR3 region has 15 residues. The CDR3 nucleotides are TGTGCAAGTCGCTTAGCTGGGACTAGCGGAATGACCCAGTACTTC. This translates into CASRLAGTSGMTQYF.

The V and J genes are TRBV15 and TRBJ2-5; a possible D gene is TRBD1 (6 bases). The CDR3 spans 14 residues. CDR1 is LNHNV, CDR2 YYDKDF, per germline (reference sequence). V was cut by 3 bases and J by 2 bases, with 10 bases left in between. CDR3 amino acids: CATSRDRTQETQYF. CDR3 nucleotide sequence: TGTGCCACCAGCAGGGACAGAACACAAGAGACCCAGTACTTC.

The rearrangement links TRBV7-2 to TRBJ2-5, with D possibly being TRBD1 (5 bases). Germline V lookup: CDR1 SGHTA, CDR2 FQGNSA. This CDR3 has 14 amino acids. Trimming left V 5 bases short and J 3 bases short, with 13 bases between. CDR3 in amino acids: CASSPRVREETQYF. CDR3 in DNA: TGTGCCAGCAGCCCCCGGGTCAGGGAAGAGACCCAGTACTTC.

V usage is TRBV5-1 and J usage is TRBJ1-1, with TRBD1 matching 9 bases. Unmatched junction bases numbered 3, after V lost 5 bases and J lost 1 base. The V gene's germline CDR1 is SGHRS and CDR2 YFSETQ. The CDR3 is made up of 14 amino acids. The CDR3 coding sequence is TGCGCCAGCAGAACGACAGGGGGGAACACTGAAGCTTTCTTT. Translated: CASRTTGGNTEAFF.

The CDR3 DNA reads TGCAGTGCTAGTAACTGGGGGGGGGTGAACACTGAAGCTTTCTTT. It yields the protein CSASNWGGVNTEAFF. This chain connects TRBV20-1 to TRBJ1-1, with D perhaps TRBD1 (5 bases). The CDR3 extends over 15 amino acids. The V gene's germline CDR1 is DFQATT and CDR2 SNEGSKA (reference sequence). V lost 3 bases, J lost 0 bases, and 14 bases lay in between.

The chain is built from TRBV28 and TRBJ2-1; the D gene is possibly TRBD2 (6 bases). The CDR3 spans 17 residues. V was trimmed by 6 bases and J by 8 bases, leaving 26 bases between them. Germline V gives CDR1 MDHEN, CDR2 SYDVKM. The CDR3 reads CASSLGTGEWAVYEQFF. The CDR3 DNA sequence: TGTGCCAGCAGCCTCGGGACGGGAGAGTGGGCGGTCTATGAGCAGTTCTTC.

The gene calls are TRBV7-9 and TRBJ2-5, with 9 bases lining up with TRBD2. Germline V CDR1 and CDR2: SEHNR, FQNEAQ (reference sequence). This CDR3 spans 17 amino acids. Unmatched junction bases numbered 11, after V lost 5 bases and J lost 1 base. The CDR3 nucleotides read TGTGCCAGCAGCGCTCCACCCGGACTAGCGAGCCAAGAGACCCAGTACTTC. Encoded protein: CASSAPPGLASQETQYF.

The chain has TRBV24-1 and TRBJ1-2; 9 bases map to TRBD1. The CDR3 covers 17 residues. The V gene's germline CDR1 is KGHDR and CDR2 SFDVKD. Trimming took 4 bases from V and 5 from J; bases not matched to a gene: 13. Here the CDR3 DNA reads TGTGCCACCAGTGACCAGACGCCACCGGGACAGGGTTATGGCTACACCTTC. Amino acids: CATSDQTPPGQGYGYTF.